The 25 T cell receptor beta chains listed next were all sequenced from one sample in a study of CD8+ T cells in alopecia areata. Sequencing used cDNA as its template, made by extracting RNA and reverse transcribing it. Sequenced by immunoSEQ multiplex PCR; TCRdb stores in-frame clones only, minus some. The data contain 200,000 to 250,000 clones, less than 80% of them singletons. The material sequenced was CD4+ T cells sorted from blood, taken at week 0. The receptor source for this set is a human donor with alopecia areata.

The chain employs TRBV18 and TRBJ1-5; maybe TRBD1 (6 bases). V shed 3 bases and J shed 3 bases, with 15 bases lying between them. CDR1 is KGHSH, CDR2 LQKENI, per germline. The CDR3 is 16 amino acids. The CDR3 region is CASSPLGGANNQPQHF. The CDR3 bases are TGTGCCAGCTCACCCCTCGGGGGGGCGAACAATCAGCCCCAGCATTTT.

In nucleotides, the CDR3 is TGTGCCAGCAGCTTAGTGGGCGCTAAAGGCAATCAGCCCCAGCATTTT. It translates to CASSLVGAKGNQPQHF. The chain combines TRBV7-3 with TRBJ1-5; D ambiguous. The ends were cut back, 2 bases at V and 2 bases at J, with 13 bases in the middle. The CDR3 sequence is 16 residues long. From germline, CDR1 is SGHTA and CDR2 FQGTGA.

In this sample, this clone turned up once. The chain employs TRBV5-4 and TRBJ2-5, with a weak D call TRBD1 (5 bases). Germline V gives CDR1 SGHNT, CDR2 YYREEE (reference sequence). V shed 4 bases and J shed 5 bases, with 15 bases lying between them. The CDR3 runs to 14 residues. CDR3 in DNA: TGTGCCAGCAGCCCGACCAGGGTTCGGGAGACCCAGTACTTC. It specifies CASSPTRVRETQYF. The full variable domain, completed using reference TRBV5-4 and TRBJ2-5, is ETGVTQSPTHLIKTRGQQVTLRCSSQSGHNTVSWYQQALGQGPQFIFQYYREEENGRGNFPPRFSGLQFPNYSSELNVNALELDDSALYLCASSPTRVRETQYFGPGTRLLVL.

This clone appeared a single time. This chain connects TRBV30 to TRBJ2-5; 7 nucleotides match TRBD1. V dropped 8 bases and J dropped 1; count of bases not matched to a gene: 7. The CDR3 spans 13 residues. The V gene's germline CDR1 is GTSNPN and CDR2 SVGIG (reference sequence). The CDR3 protein is CAGQGQFQETQYF. In DNA, the CDR3 is TGTGCCGGCCAGGGACAGTTCCAAGAGACCCAGTACTTC.

J is TRBJ2-3 and V is TRBV5-4, with a weak D call TRBD1 (5 bases). Germline V CDR1 and CDR2: SGHNT, YYREEE (reference sequence). Trimming stripped 4 bases from V and 1 base from J, with 10 bases between. This CDR3 is built from 14 residues. The CDR3 reads CASSPAGRTDTQYF. The CDR3 DNA reads TGTGCCAGCAGCCCTGCAGGGCGCACAGATACGCAGTATTTT.

V usage is TRBV6-5 and J usage is TRBJ1-2; D unclear. Between the trimmed V and J ends, which lost 7 bases and 4 bases, there was a span of 7 bases. The CDR3 length is 11 residues. Germline-derived CDR1 and CDR2 are MNHEY and SVGAGI. CDR3 sequence reads: CASTRGYGYTF. In DNA form, the CDR3 reads TGTGCCAGCACGCGGGGCTATGGCTACACCTTC.

This clone was seen only a few times. The chain links TRBV29-1 to TRBJ2-7, with D possibly TRBD1 on 6 matching bases. CDR3 length: 13 residues. V was cut by 1 base and J by 3 bases, with 10 bases left in between. Looked up from germline, CDR1 is SQVTM and CDR2 is ANQGSEA. In nucleotides, the CDR3 is TGCAGCGTTGAAGTTGGGACAATCTACGAGCAGTACTTC. As protein: CSVEVGTIYEQYF.

This clone was seen a single time. The sample has other DNA sequences that encode this CDR3 too. The V and J genes are TRBV5-4 and TRBJ2-5; TRBD2 might be the D (5 bases). The V gene's germline CDR1 is SGHNT and CDR2 YYREEE (reference sequence). The CDR3 has 14 residues. Trimming removed 0 bases at V and 2 bases at J, with 8 bases between. CDR3 nucleotide sequence: TGTGCCAGCAGCTTGGTAGGCGGGCAAGAGACCCAGTACTTC. This gives the protein CASSLVGGQETQYF.

This clone appeared a few times. The V gene is TRBV4-3, the J gene TRBJ1-1; possible D gene TRBD1, 6 bases. Germline V gives CDR1 LGHNA, CDR2 YSLEER. V dropped 1 base and J dropped 6 bases, with 18 bases sitting between them. This CDR3 is 16 amino acids long. The CDR3 nucleotides are TGCGCCAGCAGCCAAGTAAACAGGGAGAGGGGATCTGAAGCTTTCTTT. It codes for CASSQVNRERGSEAFF.

V is TRBV4-1 and J is TRBJ2-7; possible D gene TRBD2, 5 bases. Germline V gives CDR1 MGHRA, CDR2 YSYEKL. Trimming pared 4 bases from V and 1 base from J, leaving 14 bases between. This CDR3 has 15 amino acids. The CDR3 is CASSPDFLPSYEQYF. CDR3 in DNA: TGCGCCAGCAGCCCGGACTTTCTACCTTCCTACGAGCAGTACTTC.

The chain is built from TRBV5-6 and TRBJ2-5; D may correspond to TRBD1 or TRBD2 (5 bases each). The germline V gene has CDR1 SGHDT and CDR2 YYEEEE. There are 15 residues in the CDR3. Trimming left V 0 bases short and J 5 bases short, with 14 bases between. This CDR3 is CASSLVRGRGETQYF. DNA for the CDR3: TGTGCCAGCAGCTTGGTGAGGGGACGAGGGGAGACCCAGTACTTC.

This sequence joins TRBV7-9 and TRBJ2-2; TRBD2 is a possible D gene (6 bases). V was pared by 6 bases and J by 4 bases, with 9 bases between. Germline CDR1 SEHNR, CDR2 FQNEAQ (reference sequence). The CDR3 loop spans 13 amino acids. The CDR3 spells CASRPGVTGELFF. The CDR3 DNA reads as TGTGCCAGCAGACCGGGGGTCACCGGGGAGCTGTTTTTT.

In its sample, this clone was seen a few times. This chain joins TRBV29-1 and TRBJ1-2; D might be TRBD1 (6 bases). Looked up from germline, CDR1 is SQVTM and CDR2 is ANQGSEA. Trimming shortened V by 7 bases and J by 8 bases, and 20 bases separated the two germline ends. The CDR3 has 13 amino acids. CDR3 in amino acids: CSAGGQPTGGYTF. The CDR3 bases are TGCAGCGCCGGCGGACAGCCAACTGGGGGCTACACCTTC.

About this clone: This sample also contains other DNA sequences that code for the same CDR3. This chain links TRBV4-2 with TRBJ2-3; no definite D call. The CDR3 has 13 amino acids. Germline V gives CDR1 LGHNA, CDR2 YNFKEQ. Trimming removed 1 base from V and 6 bases from J, with 8 bases in between. This CDR3 reads CASSQAGPDTQYF. The CDR3 DNA reads TGTGCCAGCAGCCAAGCAGGTCCTGATACGCAGTATTTT.

This clone was detected only a few times. The V and J genes are TRBV27 and TRBJ1-5; D gene unclear. The CDR3 has 14 residues. V lost 6 bases to trimming and J lost 4 bases, with 13 bases between them. Looked up from germline, CDR1 is MNHEY and CDR2 is SMNVEV (reference sequence). CDR3 DNA: TGTGCCAGCAGCTCCGGGTTGGGGAATCAGCCCCAGCATTTT. Amino acids: CASSSGLGNQPQHF.

Only a few counts were recorded for this clone. This sequence joins TRBV7-2 and TRBJ1-6; D uncertain. This CDR3 comprises 12 residues. Deletions cut 3 bases from V and 6 bases from J, with 3 bases between. Germline V lookup: CDR1 SGHTA, CDR2 FQGNSA. The CDR3 reads CASSFSNSPLHF. The CDR3 DNA follows: TGTGCCAGCAGCTTTAGTAATTCACCCCTCCACTTT.

J is TRBJ1-4 and V is TRBV7-9; D call uncertain. The CDR3 totals 14 residues. The germline V gene has CDR1 SEHNR and CDR2 FQNEAQ (reference sequence). V lost 5 bases, J lost 2 bases, and 9 bases lay in between. DNA of the CDR3: TGTGCCAGCAGCCCCCCCGAGACTAATGAAAAACTGTTTTTT. This encodes CASSPPETNEKLFF.

The V and J genes are TRBV5-1 and TRBJ1-2; D is ambiguous. The germline V gene encodes CDR1 SGHRS and CDR2 YFSETQ. V was trimmed by 1 base and J by 0 bases, leaving 4 bases between them. The CDR3 sequence is 13 residues long. The CDR3 nucleotides read TGCGCCAGCAGCTTGACAGCTAACTATGGCTACACCTTC. Amino acid sequence: CASSLTANYGYTF.

The chain recombines TRBV30 with TRBJ1-2; D unclear. The CDR3 runs to 13 residues. Trimming took off 5 bases at V and 3 bases at J, with 13 bases between the two ends. The germline gives CDR1 GTSNPN, CDR2 SVGIG (reference sequence). The CDR3 sequence is CAWSSRGDYGYTF. The CDR3 nucleotides read TGTGCCTGGTCCTCCCGGGGAGACTATGGCTACACCTTC.

The V and J genes are TRBV29-1 and TRBJ2-2, with D maybe TRBD1 (7 bases). Germline-derived CDR1 and CDR2 are SQVTM and ANQGSEA. There are 14 residues in the CDR3. The ends were cut back, 6 bases at V and 4 bases at J, with 15 bases in the middle. The CDR3 nucleotides read TGCAGCGTGGAGGGACAGTCATCCACCGGGGAGCTGTTTTTT. Translating gives CSVEGQSSTGELFF.

This clone was detected only a few times. The chain combines TRBV6-1 with TRBJ1-5, with unresolved D. Trimming took 7 bases from V and 4 from J, leaving 14 bases between them. Germline CDR1 reads MNHNS; CDR2 reads SASEGT. This CDR3 contains 14 residues. CDR3 sequence reads: CASKKEWGNQPQHF. DNA for the CDR3: TGTGCCAGCAAAAAAGAGTGGGGAAATCAGCCCCAGCATTTT.

This clone was observed a handful of times. The chain has TRBV29-1 and TRBJ2-7; possibly TRBD1 for D (6 bases). Trimming pared 7 bases from V and 3 bases from J, leaving 16 bases between. Germline CDR1 SQVTM, CDR2 ANQGSEA. The CDR3 consists of 13 residues. The CDR3 nucleotides are TGCAGCGCCCTGGGGCCAGGGGTCTACGAGCAGTACTTC. Protein sequence: CSALGPGVYEQYF.

The chain uses TRBV29-1 and TRBJ2-5; no clear D. Germline lookup yields CDR1 SQVTM and CDR2 ANQGSEA. This CDR3 comprises 16 residues. Deletions cut 2 bases from V and 0 bases from J, with 16 bases between. CDR3 bases: TGCAGCGTTGAATTCTGGAGCCAGAGAAACCAAGAGACCCAGTACTTC. Translation gives CSVEFWSQRNQETQYF.

V is TRBV29-1 and J is TRBJ2-3, with TRBD1 matching over 7 bases. From germline, CDR1 is SQVTM and CDR2 ANQGSEA. V gave up 6 bases and J gave up 0 bases; unmatched junction bases: 3. The CDR3 is 13 amino acids. CDR3 sequence (DNA): TGCAGCGTCAAGACAGGGAGCACAGATACGCAGTATTTT. It translates to CSVKTGSTDTQYF.

In this sample, this clone turned up once. J is TRBJ2-7 and V is TRBV25-1, with D perhaps TRBD1 (5 bases). Germline CDR1 MGHDK, CDR2 SYGVNS. This CDR3 has 14 amino acids. V lost 3 bases to trimming and J lost 2 bases, with 11 bases between them. DNA of the CDR3: TGTGCCAGCAGTGATCGAGGACAAACCTACGAGCAGTACTTC. As protein: CASSDRGQTYEQYF.